This TCR beta chain was obtained from a study of T cells after yellow fever vaccination. Turning to the study itself: In the case of low-cell-number fractions, SMART-Seq v4 Ultra Low Input was used for preparation.

Synthesis of TCR cDNA relied on 5'RACE template switching, which attached a universal primer site and UMIs. TCRdb passed the 5' RACE reads through MiXCR, listing each CDR3 protein once. Among about 320,000 distinct CDR3 sequences listed, 3.5% to 5% were seen once. As to this clonotype: Antigen: not known.

This CDR3 has 15 residues. The V and J ends lost 5 bases and 1 base, in that order; junction bases with no gene match: 6. Germline values: CDR1 SEHNR, CDR2 FQNEAQ (reference sequence). The study, taken as a whole, reports: At 95% to 97% for CD4 and about 87% for CD8, most primary-vaccination clones showed up again after the booster. Overlap between CD4 and CD8 compartments was detected for a small share of clonotypes.

The sequencing here drew on PBMCs, taken 15 days after the yellow fever booster vaccination. The chain recombines TRBV7-9 with TRBJ2-7, with TRBD1 matching 9 bases. The TCR originated in a young man who received the YFV17D yellow fever vaccine. The CDR3 is CASSAGTGRSYEQYF. The CDR3 coding sequence is TGTGCCAGCAGCGCTGGGACAGGGAGATCCTACGAGCAGTACTTC.